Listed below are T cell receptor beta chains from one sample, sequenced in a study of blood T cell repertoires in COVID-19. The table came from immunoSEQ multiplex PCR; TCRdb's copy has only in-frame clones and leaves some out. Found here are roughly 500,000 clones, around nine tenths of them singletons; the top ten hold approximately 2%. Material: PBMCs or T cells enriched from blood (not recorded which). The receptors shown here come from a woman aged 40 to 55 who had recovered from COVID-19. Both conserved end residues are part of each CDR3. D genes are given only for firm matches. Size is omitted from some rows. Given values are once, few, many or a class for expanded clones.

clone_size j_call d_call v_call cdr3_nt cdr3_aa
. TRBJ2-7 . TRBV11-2 TGTGCCAGCAGTCCCACATGGGAGCAGTACTTC CASSPTWEQYF
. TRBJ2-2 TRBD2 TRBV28 TGTGCCAGCAGTTTATTAGGACTAGCGGACGTGACAGCCGGGGAGCTGTTTTTT CASSLLGLADVTAGELFF
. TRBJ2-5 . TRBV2 TGTGCCAGCAGTGAAGTCCCAGGGTACGAGACCCAGTACTTC CASSEVPGYETQYF
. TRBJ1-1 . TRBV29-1 TGCAGCGTAATTCGGGGTCTGAACACTGAAGCTTTCTTT CSVIRGLNTEAFF
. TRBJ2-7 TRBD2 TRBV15 TGTGCCACCAGCAGAGATGGGCTAGCGGGGGGGTACGAGCAGTACTTC CATSRDGLAGGYEQYF
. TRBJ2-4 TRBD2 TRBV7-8 TGTGCCAGCAGCCAGCGACTAGCGGGAGACTCGGGCGTCGCCAAAAACATTCAGTACTTC CASSQRLAGDSGVAKNIQYF
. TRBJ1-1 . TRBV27 TGTGCCAGCAGTCCACTAGGGACAAAAAACACTGAAGCTTTCTTT CASSPLGTKNTEAFF
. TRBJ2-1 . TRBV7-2 TGTGCCAGCAGCTTAGAGGTCGGGAAATGGAATGAGCAGTTCTTC CASSLEVGKWNEQFF
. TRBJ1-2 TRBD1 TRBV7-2 TGTGCCAGCAGCTTGGGGTTAGACAGGGGTTATTCGTTCACCTTC CASSLGLDRGYSFTF
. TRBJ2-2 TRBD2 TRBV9 TGTGCCAGCAGCGGACTAGCGGGAGGGACCACCGGGGAGCTGTTTTTT CASSGLAGGTTGELFF
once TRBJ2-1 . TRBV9 TGTGCCAGCAGCTTCGACACCGAGCAGTTCTTC CASSFDTEQFF
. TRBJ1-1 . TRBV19 TGTGCCAGTAGTATAGGGCAGGTGAACACTGAAGCTTTCTTT CASSIGQVNTEAFF
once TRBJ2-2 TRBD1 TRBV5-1 TGCGCCAGCAGCTCGGGACAGATTACCGGGGAGCTGTTTTTT CASSSGQITGELFF
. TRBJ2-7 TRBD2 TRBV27 TGTGCCAGCAGTTTATCGTTAGCGGGGGCCTACGAGCAGTACTTC CASSLSLAGAYEQYF
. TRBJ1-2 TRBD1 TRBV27 TGTGCCAGCAGTTTACTAGGGGGCTCGAGTGGCTACACCTTC CASSLLGGSSGYTF
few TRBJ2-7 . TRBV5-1 TGCGCCCAACCCGGAGGGAACTTC CAQPGGNF
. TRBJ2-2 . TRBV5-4 TGTGCCAGCAGCTTGTCGGCGGGCTCCACCGGGGAGCTGTTTTTT CASSLSAGSTGELFF
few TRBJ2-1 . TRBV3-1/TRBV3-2 TGTGCCAGCAGCCAAGAGTCTTCAGCGTGGAGCTCCTACAATGAGCAGTTCTTC CASSQESSAWSSYNEQFF
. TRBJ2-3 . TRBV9 TGTGCCAGCAGCGTAGACAGATCCACAGATACGCAGTATTTT CASSVDRSTDTQYF
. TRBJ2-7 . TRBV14 TGTGCCAGCAGCCAAGTTCAGGGACACTACGAGCAGTACTTC CASSQVQGHYEQYF
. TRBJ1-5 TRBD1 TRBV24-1 TGTGCCACCAGTGATGCGACAGGGGTGAGTCAGCCCCAGCATTTT CATSDATGVSQPQHF
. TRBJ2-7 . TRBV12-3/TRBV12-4 TGTGCCAGCAGTCGGAGTGGGGCGGAGGAGCAGTACTTC CASSRSGAEEQYF
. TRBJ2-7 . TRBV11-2 TGTGCCAGCAGCTTAGATAAGAACTACTTCTACGAGCAGTACTTC CASSLDKNYFYEQYF